This T cell receptor beta chain was sequenced in a study of blood T cell repertoires in COVID-19. Study overall: Samples came from the United States, Italy and Spain, spanning acute and convalescent COVID-19.

Participant-reported clinical history was the basis for cohort assignment. Per germline, CDR1 LGHDT and CDR2 YNNKEL (reference sequence). V lost 4 bases and J 5 bases, leaving 9 bases between the germline ends. The CDR3 loop spans 13 amino acids. Original processing notes: Reference gene primer amplification gave estimated nucleated cell counts. Using immunoSEQ multiplex PCR, the repertoire was profiled, and TCRdb retains in-frame clones only, with some absent. The DNA gave D and trimming, while V, J and clone size come from that table. The sample has about 250,000 clones, around 87% seen once. This clone was observed a handful of times.

This receptor was identified in a young woman who had recovered from COVID-19. Sequencing was carried out using PBMCs or T cells enriched from blood (not recorded which). The chain has TRBV3-1 (or the pseudogene TRBV3-2) and TRBJ1-3; D gene uncertain. The CDR3 spells CASSPRIRNTIYF. Written as DNA, the CDR3 is TGTGCCAGCAGCCCTAGGATTAGAAACACCATATATTTT.